What follows are 32 T cell receptor beta chains derived from one specimen sequenced in a study of spatial heterogeneity in lung cancer. Time point defined: sample taken at primary tumor resection. No cells were sorted before sequencing. The whole RNA sequenced was extracted from tumor, nontumor lung or frozen PBMC. From the 5' RACE reads, TCRdb called clonotypes with MiXCR, one entry per CDR3 protein. The table shows 15,000 or so distinct CDR3 sequences, with about 10% occurring only once. The source was PBMCs, collected at surgery. The receptors shown here come from a female donor with early-stage non-small cell lung cancer.

This clonotype has just a few counts. The CDR3 nucleotides read TGTGCCAGCACAGGGTATAGCAATCAGCCCCAGCATTTT. Amino acids: CASTGYSNQPQHF. The chain is built from TRBV28 and TRBJ1-5; D is possibly TRBD1 (5 bases). V was shortened by 7 bases and J by 0 bases, with 7 bases between the two germline ends. This CDR3 region has 13 residues. Germline loops: CDR1 MDHEN, CDR2 SYDVKM.

The chain links TRBV2 to TRBJ2-7; 7 bases fit TRBD1. Germline values: CDR1 SNHLY, CDR2 FYNNEI. This CDR3 comprises 14 residues. J was trimmed by 2 bases and V by 10 bases; bases with no gene match: 11. The CDR3 nucleotides are TGTGCCATAAACAGGGGTGGGTCTACCTACGAGCAGTACTTC. This encodes CAINRGGSTYEQYF.

A few counts support this clonotype. The V call is TRBV20-1, the J call TRBJ2-2; 12 bases align to TRBD2. Per the germline V gene, CDR1 is DFQATT and CDR2 is SNEGSKA (reference sequence). V dropped 1 base and J dropped 5; count of bases not matched to a gene: 5. CDR3 length equals 16 residues. The CDR3 here is CSARALAGGRTGELFF. In DNA, the CDR3 is TGCAGTGCTAGAGCACTAGCGGGGGGCCGAACCGGGGAGCTGTTTTTT.

This clonotype was recorded at least ten times. This chain uses TRBV6-5 with TRBJ2-2; no clear D. The germline V and J ends were trimmed by 1 base and 5 bases, with 14 bases remaining between them. This CDR3 has 16 amino acids. Germline CDR1 MNHEY, CDR2 SVGAGI. The CDR3 loop is CASSYLTFSQTGELFF. CDR3 DNA sequence: TGTGCCAGCAGTTACTTGACCTTTTCTCAAACCGGGGAGCTGTTTTTT.

The V and J genes are TRBV11-2 and TRBJ2-5; D possibly corresponds to TRBD1 (6 bases). With 4 bases removed from V and 7 bases from J, the gap between germline ends came to 19 bases. The CDR3 has 15 amino acids. Per germline, CDR1 SGHAT and CDR2 FQNNGV. The CDR3 region is CASSSKIGGLVTQYF. The CDR3 nucleotides are TGTGCCAGCAGCTCGAAGATAGGGGGTTTGGTGACCCAGTACTTC.

This clonotype came up many times. The rearrangement joins TRBV7-9 to TRBJ2-1; tentative D call: TRBD1 (8 bases). Germline lookup yields CDR1 SEHNR and CDR2 FQNEAQ (reference sequence). CDR3 length equals 14 residues. Between the trimmed V and J ends, which lost 3 bases and 7 bases, there was a span of 13 bases. CDR3 sequence (DNA): TGTGCCAGCAGCTTTACAGGGGGACTAAATGAGCAGTTCTTC. Translated: CASSFTGGLNEQFF. Combining the CDR3 with reference TRBV7-9 and TRBJ2-1 gives the whole variable domain DTGVSQNPRHKITKRGQNVTFRCDPISEHNRLYWYRQTLGQGPEFLTYFQNEAQLEKSRLLSDRFSAERPKGSFSTLEIQRTEQGDSAMYLCASSFTGGLNEQFFGPGTRLTVL.

This clonotype has a count of ten or more. The chain links TRBV6-5 to TRBJ2-7; 7 bases line up with TRBD1. The V segment lost 5 bases and the J segment 6 bases; nucleotides outside the gene matches: 7. The CDR3 loop spans 13 amino acids. The V gene's germline CDR1 is MNHEY and CDR2 SVGAGI. In DNA form, the CDR3 reads TGTGCCAGCAGTGGGGGACAGAGGCTCGAGCAGTACTTC. Its protein is CASSGGQRLEQYF.

This clonotype was observed at least ten times. The V gene is TRBV14, the J gene TRBJ2-7; D unresolved. Germline V gives CDR1 SGHDN, CDR2 FVKESK. The CDR3 has 12 residues. Trimming took 1 base from V and 7 from J, leaving 8 bases between them. The CDR3 region is CASSQGRWEQYF. Here the CDR3 DNA reads TGTGCCAGCAGCCAAGGACGTTGGGAGCAGTACTTC.

The J gene is TRBJ1-6, the V gene TRBV15; D unresolved. V lost 0 bases, J lost 16 bases, and 16 bases lay in between. The CDR3 sequence is 14 residues long. CDR1 is LNHNV, CDR2 YYDKDF, per germline (reference sequence). The CDR3: CATSRDGEASELHF. The CDR3 DNA reads as TGTGCCACCAGCAGAGATGGAGAGGCCAGTGAGCTCCACTTT.

This chain connects TRBV6-5 to TRBJ1-6; 10 bases are a match to TRBD1. Germline CDR1 MNHEY, CDR2 SVGAGI. The V segment lost 5 bases and the J segment 9 bases; nucleotides outside the gene matches: 10. The CDR3 loop spans 16 amino acids. CDR3 sequence: CASSLRTGGSRSPLHF. The CDR3 region has the DNA TGTGCCAGCAGTCTCCGGACAGGGGGAAGTCGTTCACCCCTCCACTTT.

This sequence joins TRBV11-2 and TRBJ2-1; 7 bases map to TRBD2. This CDR3 region has 16 residues. Germline V lookup: CDR1 SGHAT, CDR2 FQNNGV. With V trimmed by 1 base and J by 8 bases, 11 bases remained unmatched. This CDR3 reads CASSLGRGGHVDEQFF. The DNA for the CDR3 is TGTGCCAGCAGCTTAGGTCGGGGAGGGCATGTCGATGAGCAGTTCTTC. The full variable domain, with the rest looked up from reference TRBV11-2 and TRBJ2-1, is EAGVAQSPRYKIIEKRQSVAFWCNPISGHATLYWYQQILGQGPKLLIQFQNNGVVDDSQLPKDRFSAERLKGVDSTLKIQPAKLEDSAVYLCASSLGRGGHVDEQFFGPGTRLTVL.

This clonotype ranks as large. The gene calls are TRBV29-1 and TRBJ2-3; TRBD2 aligns across 15 bases. V lost 7 bases, J lost 4 bases, and 12 bases stayed unmatched. This CDR3 is 17 amino acids long. Per germline, CDR1 SQVTM and CDR2 ANQGSEA. The CDR3 DNA reads TGCAGCGCAGGACTAGCGGGGGGGCTTTTCGTCCCAGATACGCAGTATTTT. It is translated as CSAGLAGGLFVPDTQYF.

This clonotype was counted many times. The chain has TRBV12-3 or TRBV12-4 and TRBJ2-1; D remains ambiguous. The CDR3 totals 14 residues. The V end lost 5 bases, the J end lost 10 bases, and 18 bases lay between the germline ends. The CDR3 sequence is CASSRSPRPSEQFF. In nucleotides, the CDR3 is TGTGCCAGCAGTCGGTCTCCTCGACCAAGCGAGCAGTTCTTC.

This clonotype has only a few counts. The chain is built from TRBV20-1 and TRBJ1-5; D gene unclear. CDR1 DFQATT and CDR2 SNEGSKA come from the germline V gene (reference sequence). V lost 6 bases to trimming and J lost 0 bases, with 18 bases between them. The CDR3 runs to 16 residues. The DNA for the CDR3 is TGCAGTGCCCACTCTAGGGCCCCTAATAGCAATCAGCCCCAGCATTTT. This encodes CSAHSRAPNSNQPQHF.

This clonotype is medium-sized in the sample. The CDR3: CASSYEGQPSEAFF. The CDR3 bases are TGTGCCAGCAGTTATGAGGGACAGCCATCTGAAGCTTTCTTT. The chain has TRBV6-6 and TRBJ1-1, with TRBD1 identical over 7 bases. After removal of 3 bases from V and 6 bases from J, the junction contained 7 bases not matched to a gene. CDR3 length: 14 residues. Looked up from germline, CDR1 is MNHNY and CDR2 is SVGAGI (reference sequence).

This clonotype was seen at least ten times. The chain combines TRBV7-2 with TRBJ2-2, with D hard to call. The CDR3 has 14 residues. CDR1 SGHTA and CDR2 FQGNSA come from the germline V gene. The V and J ends lost 1 base and 4 bases respectively, with 7 bases between them. DNA of the CDR3: TGTGCCAGCAGCTTAGTGGAGTTCACCGGGGAGCTGTTTTTT. As protein: CASSLVEFTGELFF.

This chain links TRBV11-2 with TRBJ1-1; a weak D match, TRBD1 (6 bases). The CDR3 is 16 residues long. The germline V gene has CDR1 SGHAT and CDR2 FQNNGV. Trimming pared 1 base from V and 1 base from J, leaving 13 bases between. CDR3 sequence reads: CASSLGVRTENTEAFF. In nucleotides, the CDR3 is TGTGCCAGCAGCTTAGGGGTGCGGACAGAGAACACTGAAGCTTTCTTT.

In its sample, this clonotype was seen many times. This sequence joins TRBV11-2 and TRBJ2-5; maybe TRBD2 (6 bases). Germline V gene sequence: CDR1 SGHAT, CDR2 FQNNGV. Trimming stripped 3 bases from V and 1 base from J, with 9 bases between. This CDR3 has 14 residues. The CDR3 spells CASSFAGRQETQYF. The CDR3 coding sequence is TGTGCCAGCAGCTTCGCGGGACGCCAAGAGACCCAGTACTTC.

The rearrangement joins TRBV12-3 or TRBV12-4 to TRBJ2-7, with 7 bases matching TRBD1. CDR3 length: 13 amino acids. V lost 3 bases, J lost 3 bases, and 2 bases stayed unmatched. The chain's CDR3 is CASSLGQNYEQYF. CDR3 nucleotide sequence: TGTGCCAGCAGTTTGGGACAGAACTACGAGCAGTACTTC.

This clonotype was recorded at least ten times. The chain uses TRBV28 and TRBJ1-1, with D possibly TRBD1 on 6 matching bases. Germline V lookup: CDR1 MDHEN, CDR2 SYDVKM. The germline V and J ends were trimmed by 5 bases and 0 bases, with 13 bases remaining between them. The CDR3 extends over 15 amino acids. CDR3 sequence (DNA): TGTGCCAGCAGTCTCAGGGGCACCATGAACACTGAAGCTTTCTTT. Translated, it gives CASSLRGTMNTEAFF.

This clonotype occurred a few times. The V gene is TRBV5-5, the J gene TRBJ2-7, with 10 bases aligning to TRBD2. Trimming removed 1 base from V and 2 bases from J; junction bases left unmatched: 0. The CDR3 covers 14 residues. CDR1 and CDR2 from the germline V gene are SGHKS and YYEKEE (reference sequence). The CDR3 sequence is CASSLTSGAYEQYF. As DNA, the CDR3 is TGTGCCAGCAGCTTGACTAGCGGGGCCTACGAGCAGTACTTC.

This clonotype was recorded many times. The chain uses TRBV24-1 and TRBJ1-2; D is ambiguous. Between the trimmed V and J ends, which lost 3 bases and 9 bases, there was a span of 13 bases. The CDR3 is made up of 13 amino acids. Germline CDR1 reads KGHDR; CDR2 reads SFDVKD. The CDR3 here is CATSDPLGGSYTF. The CDR3 DNA is TGTGCCACCAGTGATCCCCTTGGAGGGAGCTACACCTTC.

This clonotype was counted many times. The chain recombines TRBV5-1 with TRBJ1-2; possible D gene TRBD1, 6 bases. V was trimmed by 3 bases and J by 8 bases, leaving 14 bases between them. The germline V gene encodes CDR1 SGHRS and CDR2 YFSETQ. The CDR3 is 13 amino acids. CDR3 region: CASSSEAGAGYTF. The DNA of the CDR3 is TGCGCCAGCAGCTCGGAGGCAGGGGCCGGCTACACCTTC.

This clonotype showed up many times. The rearrangement uses TRBV30 and TRBJ2-7; D ambiguous. The CDR3 is 13 amino acids. V gave up 4 bases and J gave up 6 bases, with 16 bases separating them. Germline CDR1 and CDR2: GTSNPN and SVGIG (reference sequence). CDR3 region: CAWKRSAYVEQYF. CDR3 coding DNA: TGTGCCTGGAAGAGGAGTGCCTACGTCGAGCAGTACTTC.

Many counts were recorded for this clonotype. Sequence at one end of the junction differs from germline and may be a read error. J is TRBJ1-6 and V is TRBV19; 8 nucleotides agree with TRBD1. This CDR3 contains 16 residues. Germline V gene lookup returns CDR1 LNHDA and CDR2 SQIVND (reference sequence). The CDR3 nucleotides are TGCGCCAGTAGTGCCTTCTCGGGACAGGCGCGATCACCCCTCCACTTT. This sequence encodes CASSAFSGQARSPLHF.

This clonotype is classed as medium-sized (0.01 to 0.1%). The V and J genes are TRBV5-1 and TRBJ2-3; TRBD2 agrees at 10 bases. J was trimmed by 4 bases and V by 3 bases; bases with no gene match: 8. The CDR3 extends over 16 amino acids. Germline-derived CDR1 and CDR2 are SGHRS and YFSETQ. CDR3 coding DNA: TGCGCCAGCAGCTGGGCTACTAGCGGGGCCCCAGATACGCAGTATTTT. It translates to CASSWATSGAPDTQYF.

The chain joins TRBV3-1 to TRBJ1-2, with D uncertain. Per the germline V gene, CDR1 is LGHDT and CDR2 is YNNKEL (reference sequence). V shed 0 bases and J shed 4 bases, with 12 bases lying between them. This CDR3 contains 15 residues. The DNA for the CDR3 is TGTGCCAGCAGCCAAGATCGAAGCCCCTCCTATGGCTACACCTTC. As protein: CASSQDRSPSYGYTF.

The sample holds a few counts of this clonotype. This chain connects TRBV20-1 to TRBJ1-1; D is undetermined. Trimming took off 6 bases at V and 1 base at J, with 15 bases between the two ends. Looked up from germline, CDR1 is DFQATT and CDR2 is SNEGSKA (reference sequence). This CDR3 comprises 14 residues. CDR3 protein: CSALEMVKNTEAFF. The CDR3 coding sequence is TGCAGTGCCCTAGAGATGGTCAAGAACACTGAAGCTTTCTTT.

There are many counts of this clonotype. The rearrangement links TRBV29-1 to TRBJ2-3, with 8 bases identical to TRBD1. This CDR3 is 12 amino acids long. Germline V gene sequence: CDR1 SQVTM, CDR2 ANQGSEA. Trimming took 6 bases from V and 5 from J; bases not matched to a gene: 4. CDR3 sequence (DNA): TGCAGCGTCCAGGGGGCTATAGATACGCAGTATTTT. It translates to CSVQGAIDTQYF.

This clonotype was recorded many times. The V gene is TRBV7-8, the J gene TRBJ2-3; 16 bases fit TRBD2. The CDR3 has 19 residues. V gave up 5 bases and J gave up 3 bases; unmatched junction bases: 11. Germline CDR1 SGHVS, CDR2 FQNEAQ. The CDR3 reads CASSLNSGTSGGATDTQYF. CDR3 in DNA: TGTGCCAGCAGCCTAAACTCCGGGACTAGCGGGGGGGCAACAGATACGCAGTATTTT.

This clonotype was counted a few times. The chain is built from TRBV20-1 and TRBJ2-7; no firm D call. V lost 6 bases and J 2 bases, leaving 11 bases between the germline ends. Germline V gene lookup returns CDR1 DFQATT and CDR2 SNEGSKA (reference sequence). The CDR3 loop spans 12 amino acids. The CDR3 spells CSAQLGPYEQYF. In nucleotides, the CDR3 is TGCAGTGCCCAATTAGGCCCCTACGAGCAGTACTTC.

The sample holds many counts of this clonotype. This rearrangement joins TRBV29-1 to TRBJ2-5, with a possible D match to TRBD1 (6 bases). Per the germline V gene, CDR1 is SQVTM and CDR2 is ANQGSEA. The CDR3 consists of 11 residues. Trimming took off 6 bases at V and 5 bases at J, with 10 bases between the two ends. The CDR3 DNA reads as TGCAGCGTCAACAGGGTGGAGACCCAGTACTTC. It is translated as CSVNRVETQYF.